This T cell receptor (beta chain) appears in the sequencing data of a study of CXCR3-negative and CXCR3-positive naive CD8 T cells. Overall study: With about 1.5 +/- 0.3 million reads per library, the TRB reads numbered around 140 million in total.

The CDR3 spans 15 residues. Looked up from germline, CDR1 is SEHNR and CDR2 is FQNEAQ (reference sequence). Concerning this clonotype: The antigen is not known.

Study-level points and caveats: Both of the naive subsets showed about the same high diversity, but memory CD8+ cells had much less. Fresh PBMCs were used in most assays, and CXCR3 expression partially decreased after cryopreservation. From TRB CDR3 properties, TCR strength was inferred; surface CD5 did not differ between naive subsets. CXCR3-positive naive cells carried more hydrophobic TRB CDR3s than CXCR3-negative naive cells did.

Via 5' RACE with UMI labels, TRB cDNA libraries were prepared. TCRdb reanalyzed the 5' RACE reads, giving one entry per CDR3 protein sequence and no DNA. The sample totals some 130,000 distinct CDR3 sequences. This clonotype was sampled from a human donor in good health. Some clones in this sample may be carry-over from other donors' samples. V gene TRBV7-9 combines with J gene TRBJ1-1. Sequenced sample: naive CXCR3+ CD8+ T cells from blood. Specified subset: CD45RO-CCR7+CD27+CD95- naive CD8+ T cells expressing CXCR3 (TNR3+). CDR3 protein: CASSLTRAILTEAFF.